The present T cell receptor (beta chain) was sequenced within a study of response to subunit inactivated influenza vaccine. Of note for this clonotype: The antigen remains unidentified.

Germline V gives CDR1 WSHSY, CDR2 SAAADI. Unmatched junction bases numbered 2, after V lost 0 bases and J lost 4 bases. The CDR3 length is 15 residues. Study-wide points: Each seasonal influenza vaccination recruits few new T cells, the authors suggested.

TCRdb reprocessed the RT-PCR reads with MiXCR, giving one entry per CDR3 protein. The table shows more than 250,000 distinct CDR3 sequences, with 21% occurring only once. Here the sequenced sample was PBMCs from blood, taken about 20 months after vaccination. This chain connects TRBV10-2 to TRBJ1-2, with TRBD1 identical over 10 bases. The source is a man in his fifties or sixties who received an inactivated influenza vaccine. This CDR3 is CASSESTGGPYGYTF. In DNA, the CDR3 is TGCGCCAGCAGTGAGTCGACAGGGGGCCCCTATGGCTACACCTTC.